The entry below describes one T cell receptor (beta chain). This clonotype was detected a few times. The antigen it binds to is not known. Qualities for individual bases were not recorded, and no much larger clone is one base off. This sample stems from a study of T-cell reconstitution after alpha-beta-depleted transplantation in children (TCRdb year 2016). At the level of the whole study: T-cell immune reconstitution after TCRalphabeta/CD19-depleted allogeneic hematopoietic cell transplantation in children was quantitatively tracked in the study by means of TCR repertoire profiling.

Library method: PCR. Sequencing instrument: Illumina HiSeq 2500. TCR library preparation used molecular barcoding, with unique molecular identifiers applied to normalize quantification of the TCRbeta repertoire. In-frame beta chains were kept once TCRdb had trimmed the public reads at Q25 with fastp and called clones with MiXCR. When rows share a CDR3 protein, they turn into one entry using the most common DNA and genes. The sample data list some 550,000 distinct CDR3 sequences, and around 19% of these were observed just once. The top ten constitute more than 2.5% of the sample. The CDR3 runs 13 amino acids, cysteine and phenylalanine included. Only the CDR3 DNA stays, 39 bases, in frame from base 1. V trim: 4 bases; J trim: 8 bases; unmatched bases: 5. CDR1 is given as SQVTM and CDR2 as ANQGSEA, both from the germline V gene.

The sequence joins TRBV29-1 to TRBJ1-2; TRBD1 matches 12 bases in the middle. This clonotype originated in a human donor who donated a stem cell graft to a child with acute lymphoblastic leukemia. The source was PBMCs from the stem cell graft donor, collected from the stem cell graft. The CDR3 protein is CSVGGTGGLGYTF. At the DNA level, the sequence is TGCAGCGTTGGAGGGACAGGGGGCCTGGGCTACACCTTC.